Following are 24 T cell receptor beta chains from one sample sequenced in a study of cytomegalovirus exposure and HLA in healthy donors. TCRdb's copy holds only in-frame clones and misses some; the assay was immunoSEQ multiplex PCR. The top ten clones hold roughly 1.5% of a sample with around 190,000 clones, roughly 83% of them seen once. Sequenced input: PBMCs. These receptors all stem from a woman under 30 in good health and CMV-seronegative.

The chain joins TRBV18 to TRBJ1-6, with D hard to call. The V gene's germline CDR1 is KGHSH and CDR2 LQKENI. V was shortened by 2 bases and J by 2 bases, with 7 bases between the two germline ends. This CDR3 is built from 15 residues. DNA for the CDR3: TGTGCCAGCTCACCAGGGAGGACCTATAATTCACCCCTCCACTTT. Translated: CASSPGRTYNSPLHF.

The rearrangement links TRBV6-1 to TRBJ2-1, with D perhaps matching TRBD2 (5 bases). The CDR3 length is 12 residues. The ends were cut back, 3 bases at V and 8 bases at J, with 8 bases in the middle. Germline V gene sequence: CDR1 MNHNS, CDR2 SASEGT. CDR3 protein: CASSERADEQFF. The CDR3 nucleotides read TGTGCCAGCAGTGAGAGGGCGGATGAGCAGTTCTTC.

This chain links TRBV6-5 with TRBJ1-1, with D possibly TRBD1 on 6 matching bases. Looked up from germline, CDR1 is MNHEY and CDR2 is SVGAGI. CDR3 length: 14 amino acids. Trimming stripped 5 bases from V and 2 bases from J, with 12 bases between. Here the CDR3 reads CASSVTGSNTEAFF. The CDR3 DNA sequence: TGTGCCAGCAGTGTAACAGGGTCCAACACTGAAGCTTTCTTT.

The chain links TRBV6-6 to TRBJ2-3; 7 bases fit TRBD2. Germline trimming cut 9 bases from V and 4 bases from J; bases unmatched to any gene: 1. This CDR3 is 11 amino acids long. The germline V gene has CDR1 MNHNY and CDR2 SVGAGI (reference sequence). The chain's CDR3 is CASGGADTQYF. The CDR3 DNA sequence: TGTGCCAGTGGGGGGGCAGATACGCAGTATTTT.

Only one count was recorded for this clone. This chain connects TRBV27 to TRBJ2-3; D gene unclear. The CDR3 has 15 amino acids. Germline V gives CDR1 MNHEY, CDR2 SMNVEV (reference sequence). Trimming left V 8 bases short and J 0 bases short, with 15 bases between. The CDR3 loop is CASFPKAASTDTQYF. The CDR3 DNA sequence: TGTGCCAGCTTCCCAAAGGCAGCGAGCACAGATACGCAGTATTTT.

This chain uses TRBV30 with TRBJ2-1; D unresolved. The germline V and J ends were trimmed by 7 bases and 0 bases, with 13 bases remaining between them. The CDR3 is made up of 14 amino acids. Germline loops: CDR1 GTSNPN, CDR2 SVGIG (reference sequence). The CDR3 nucleotides are TGTGCCTCTATGCACTCGTTCTCCTACAATGAGCAGTTCTTC. Translated: CASMHSFSYNEQFF. Using reference TRBV30 and TRBJ2-1 for the parts outside the CDR3, the full variable domain is SQTIHQWPATLVQPVGSPLSLECTVEGTSNPNLYWYRQAAGRGLQLLFYSVGIGQISSEVPQNLSASRPQDRQFILSSKKLLLSDSGFYLCASMHSFSYNEQFFGPGTRLTVL.

The rearrangement uses TRBV19 and TRBJ1-2; the match to TRBD1 covers 11 bases. CDR3 length: 15 residues. The germline gives CDR1 LNHDA, CDR2 SQIVND (reference sequence). Germline trimming cut 5 bases from V and 4 bases from J; bases unmatched to any gene: 6. For the CDR3, the DNA is TGTGCCAGTAGTCTAGGACAGGGGGCTGGCTATGGCTACACCTTC. Its translation: CASSLGQGAGYGYTF.

V gene TRBV27 combines with J gene TRBJ2-1, with TRBD1 matching 8 bases. Germline loops: CDR1 MNHEY, CDR2 SMNVEV (reference sequence). The J segment lost 2 bases and the V segment lost 4 bases, leaving 7 bases of the junction unmatched. The length of the CDR3 is 16 residues. The chain's CDR3 is CASSSSGQATYNEQFF. The DNA for the CDR3 is TGTGCCAGCAGTTCCTCGGGACAGGCTACCTACAATGAGCAGTTCTTC.

This clone was detected once. The rearrangement joins TRBV4-1 to TRBJ1-3; no firm D call. The CDR3 runs 18 residues. The ends were cut back, 1 base at V and 0 bases at J, with 16 bases in the middle. Germline V lookup: CDR1 MGHRA, CDR2 YSYEKL. For the CDR3, the DNA is TGCGCCAGCAGCCAAGGAAAAGGGAGCCAGTCCTCTGGAAACACCATATATTTT. Protein sequence: CASSQGKGSQSSGNTIYF.

The chain carries TRBV4-1 and TRBJ1-2; a possible D gene is TRBD1 (6 bases). Germline assignment: CDR1 MGHRA and CDR2 YSYEKL. CDR3 length equals 13 residues. Between the trimmed V and J ends, which lost 2 bases and 10 bases, there was a span of 14 bases. Here the CDR3 reads CASSQRTASVYTF. The CDR3 region has the DNA TGCGCCAGCAGCCAAAGGACAGCGTCTGTCTACACCTTC.

The V call is TRBV5-8, the J call TRBJ1-2; 12 nucleotides align to TRBD1. The germline gives CDR1 SGHTS, CDR2 YDEGEE. This CDR3 has 15 residues. V lost 4 bases to trimming and J lost 8 bases; unmatched junction nucleotides: 9. DNA of the CDR3: TGTGCCAGCAGCGTGTGGGACAGGGGGCTAGGGGGCTACACCTTC. Translating it yields CASSVWDRGLGGYTF.

The rearrangement links TRBV5-1 to TRBJ1-1; 7 nucleotides agree with TRBD1. The CDR3 covers 14 residues. Germline trimming cut 3 bases from V and 4 bases from J; bases unmatched to any gene: 6. The V gene's germline CDR1 is SGHRS and CDR2 YFSETQ. The CDR3 DNA reads TGCGCCAGCAGCTCAATACAGGGGTCCACTGAAGCTTTCTTT. Its protein is CASSSIQGSTEAFF.

The V call is TRBV7-7, the J call TRBJ2-2; TRBD1 agrees at 10 bases. Germline V gene sequence: CDR1 SSHAT, CDR2 FNYEAQ (reference sequence). V was clipped by 5 bases and J by 7 bases; unmatched bases: 4. The CDR3 is 14 residues long. DNA of the CDR3: TGTGCCAGCAGCCGACAGGGGGCTGGCGGGGAGCTGTTTTTT. This gives the protein CASSRQGAGGELFF.

V is TRBV11-2 and J is TRBJ2-3; D might be TRBD2 (6 bases). V lost 4 bases and J lost 2, with 13 bases in between. Germline CDR1 SGHAT, CDR2 FQNNGV. There are 15 residues in the CDR3. The CDR3 is CASSSPAGNTDTQYF. CDR3 sequence (DNA): TGTGCCAGCAGCTCCCCGGCGGGAAACACAGATACGCAGTATTTT.

The rearrangement joins TRBV9 to TRBJ1-1, with 9 nucleotides matching TRBD1. CDR3 length equals 15 residues. The V gene's germline CDR1 is SGDLS and CDR2 YYNGEE. With 0 bases clipped from V and 7 bases from J, the junction kept 7 bases outside the gene matches. The CDR3: CASSVVGTGSGEAFF. The CDR3 DNA reads as TGTGCCAGCAGCGTAGTAGGGACAGGGAGTGGTGAAGCTTTCTTT.

The chain carries TRBV11-2 and TRBJ2-5; D is uncertain. Trimming took off 4 bases at V and 4 bases at J, with 16 bases between the two ends. In germline, CDR1 is SGHAT, CDR2 FQNNGV. This CDR3 is built from 15 residues. CDR3 in DNA: TGTGCCAGCAGCTACATAGTGGTCTCTAGAGAGACCCAGTACTTC. Encoded protein: CASSYIVVSRETQYF.

The V call is TRBV6-1, the J call TRBJ1-2; D unresolved. Germline CDR1 reads MNHNS; CDR2 reads SASEGT. The CDR3 length is 13 residues. Deletions cut 2 bases from V and 3 bases from J, with 7 bases between. The CDR3 DNA is TGTGCCAGCAGTGAACGGCGGTACTATGGCTACACCTTC. Its protein is CASSERRYYGYTF.

The chain couples TRBV29-1 to TRBJ2-2; possible D gene TRBD1, 6 bases. This CDR3 comprises 13 residues. Between the trimmed V and J ends, which lost 3 bases and 4 bases, there was a span of 9 bases. Germline lookup yields CDR1 SQVTM and CDR2 ANQGSEA. The CDR3, as DNA: TGCAGCGTTGAGACAGGCGGCACCGGGGAGCTGTTTTTT. This codes for CSVETGGTGELFF.

The rearrangement joins TRBV28 to TRBJ1-2, with a possible D match to TRBD1 (5 bases). Germline V CDR1 and CDR2: MDHEN, SYDVKM. The CDR3 covers 14 residues. The V end was cut by 3 bases, the J end by 4 bases, with 12 bases between. The CDR3 is CASSLFGGSYGYTF. The DNA for the CDR3 is TGTGCCAGCAGTTTGTTCGGGGGTAGCTATGGCTACACCTTC.

This clone was seen just once. The chain uses TRBV27 and TRBJ1-5, with TRBD1 as a possible D gene (5 bases). The CDR3 runs 15 residues. The V and J ends lost 3 bases and 0 bases respectively, with 9 bases between them. Germline V gene sequence: CDR1 MNHEY, CDR2 SMNVEV (reference sequence). The CDR3 loop reads CASSLGLLSNQPQHF. The CDR3 DNA follows: TGTGCCAGCAGTTTGGGACTGCTTAGCAATCAGCCCCAGCATTTT.

The rearrangement links TRBV5-6 to TRBJ1-2, with TRBD1 identical over 7 bases. The CDR3 totals 16 residues. Trimming took 2 bases from V and 5 from J; bases not matched to a gene: 12. In germline, CDR1 is SGHDT, CDR2 YYEEEE. This CDR3 reads CASSLSPQGYRYGYTF. CDR3 bases: TGTGCCAGCAGCTTATCCCCACAGGGGTACAGGTATGGCTACACCTTC.

In DNA, the CDR3 is TGTGCCAGCAGTTTATTCTCCGGGGAGCTGTTTTTT. Translation gives CASSLFSGELFF. J is TRBJ2-2 and V is TRBV27; D is ambiguous. CDR1 is MNHEY, CDR2 SMNVEV, per germline (reference sequence). The CDR3 extends over 12 amino acids. V was cut by 1 base and J by 6 bases, with 3 bases left in between.

V and J are TRBV6-5 and TRBJ1-3; 12 nucleotides match TRBD1. CDR1 and CDR2 (germline): MNHEY, SVGAGI. The CDR3 consists of 16 residues. After removal of 1 base from V and 4 bases from J, the junction contained 2 bases not matched to a gene. The CDR3 DNA reads as TGTGCCAGCAGTTACTATGGGACAGGGGGCGGAAACACCATATATTTT. Encoded protein: CASSYYGTGGGNTIYF.

J is TRBJ1-2 and V is TRBV7-9; 7 nucleotides agree with TRBD1. CDR1 and CDR2 from the germline V gene are SEHNR and FQNEAQ (reference sequence). The V segment lost 4 bases and the J segment 8 bases; nucleotides outside the gene matches: 16. The CDR3 covers 16 residues. This CDR3 reads CASSSEGQDPPGGYTF. In nucleotides, the CDR3 is TGTGCCAGCAGCTCCGAAGGACAGGACCCGCCGGGCGGCTACACCTTC.